In its sample, the clone carrying this TCR beta chain was seen a few times. The antigen remains unidentified. The data were obtained in a study of cytotoxic CD8 clonotypes in ibrutinib-treated CLL. General study results and limits: Starting clonality was above that of age-matched healthy donors and tracked circulating CD8+ T-cell counts.

Looked up from germline, CDR1 is MNHEY and CDR2 is SVGAGI. Trimming cost V 8 bases and J 6 bases; bases outside gene matches: 14. The CDR3 length is 15 residues. Method: immunoSEQ multiplex PCR; TCRdb's copy keeps in-frame clones and lacks some. The sample contains roughly 28,000 clones, 65% to 90% of which appear only once. The source of this sequence is a human donor with chronic lymphocytic leukemia. Sequenced here: PBMCs, sampled after 24 months of ibrutinib treatment. The chain couples TRBV6-5 to TRBJ2-3; 7 bases align to TRBD1. Here the CDR3 reads CASLKRKGGADTQYF. The CDR3 bases are TGTGCCAGCCTCAAACGAAAAGGGGGCGCGGATACGCAGTATTTT.